The present TCR beta chain was sequenced within a study of blood T cell repertoires in COVID-19. Study as a whole: The study drew acute and convalescent COVID-19 samples from the United States, Italy and Spain. Sources were T cells, B-cell-depleted T cells, or PBMCs; the material itself was cDNA or gDNA.

The CDR3 has 14 amino acids. Trimming shortened V by 6 bases and J by 3 bases, and 11 bases separated the two germline ends. CDR1 is WNHNN, CDR2 SYGVQD, per germline (reference sequence). Data came from immunoSEQ multiplex PCR; TCRdb stores just in-frame clones and leaves some out. The profile covers just over 250,000 clones, with 88% appearing a single time and about 4% taken by the ten largest. This clone was detected once. Sequencing input: peripheral blood. The TCR comes from a man aged 60-69 years who had recovered from COVID-19. The V gene is TRBV10-1, the J gene TRBJ2-2; perhaps TRBD2 as D (6 bases). The CDR3 coding sequence is TGCGCCAGCAGGGACGGCGGGGACACCGGGGAGCTGTTTTTT. This translates into CASRDGGDTGELFF.